These 5 T cell receptor beta chains came from one sample sequenced in a study of molecular identifiers for immune sequencing clone quantification. A single record per CDR3 protein comes from TCRdb applying MiXCR to the PCR reads. The sample shows about 640,000 distinct CDR3 sequences, about 20% of them seen only once. The sequenced sample was naive CD8+ T cells from blood, with Jurkat cell RNA spiked in. Indicated subset: FACS-sorted CD8+CD4-CCR7+CD45RA+ naive T cells. The receptors shown here come from a human donor in good health. Some libraries in this study had Jurkat cell RNA spiked in.

This clonotype was recorded a few times. The V gene is TRBV12-3 or TRBV12-4, the J gene TRBJ2-1; maybe TRBD2 (6 bases). Deletions cut 6 bases from V and 6 bases from J, with 9 bases between. The CDR3 has 12 amino acids. CDR3 coding DNA: TGTGCCAGCAGAGCGACTAGCAATGAGCAGTTCTTC. Amino acid sequence: CASRATSNEQFF.

This clonotype appeared many times. This rearrangement joins TRBV5-4 to TRBJ2-7, with D possibly being TRBD2 (5 bases). Germline V CDR1 and CDR2: SGHNT, YYREEE (reference sequence). The CDR3 is 15 amino acids. V lost 3 bases to trimming and J lost 2 bases, with 15 bases between them. CDR3 protein: CASSYGGGATYEQYF. CDR3 coding DNA: TGTGCCAGCAGCTATGGCGGAGGAGCTACCTACGAGCAGTACTTC.

Many counts were recorded for this clonotype. The genes are TRBV6-2 or TRBV6-3 and TRBJ2-7; TRBD1 aligns across 7 bases. V trimming: 2 bases; J trimming: 0 bases; junction bases outside the gene matches: 4. The CDR3 is made up of 15 amino acids. Germline assignment: CDR1 MNHEY and CDR2 SVGEGT. Here the CDR3 reads CASSYGTANSYEQYF. DNA for the CDR3: TGTGCCAGCAGTTACGGGACAGCAAACTCCTACGAGCAGTACTTC.

Of note for this clonotype: The missing conserved phenylalanine or tryptophan at the end of this CDR3 makes a read error likely. The chain has TRBV6-5 and TRBJ2-1, with 11 nucleotides matching TRBD2. This CDR3 has 15 amino acids. V was clipped by 4 bases and J by 4 bases; unmatched bases: 3. Germline CDR1 MNHEY, CDR2 SVGAGI. The CDR3 DNA follows: TGTGCCAGCAGTTTGACTAGCGGGACGTACAATGAGCAGTTCCTC. Translated: CASSLTSGTYNEQFL.

This clonotype was detected ten times or more. This sequence may be a read error, since a much larger clone differs from it by one base. This chain joins TRBV4-1 and TRBJ1-1; TRBD1 might be the D (5 bases). The germline V and J ends were trimmed by 1 base and 4 bases, with 7 bases remaining between them. This CDR3 is 13 amino acids long. Germline V gives CDR1 MGHRA, CDR2 YSYEKL. The CDR3 nucleotides are TGCGCCAGCAGCCAAGGGACAAGCACTGAAGCTTTCTTT. Protein: CASSQGTSTEAFF.